These 5 T cell receptor beta chains were all obtained from the same sample, sequenced in a study of radiation and T cells in renal cell carcinoma (dated by TCRdb to 2018 to 2020). The meaning of the sample's time point label: blood 2 weeks post-SBRT. The treatment or condition label corresponds to: 15 Gy SBRT to primary tumor, nephrectomy 4 weeks later. The method behind the library was the immunoSEQ multiplex PCR assay. TCRdb took this table from immuneACCESS and kept in-frame rearrangements with V and J called. Such tables lack part of the clones; where checked against another copy, unresolved V genes explain under half of the gap, and the rest is unexplained. This sample holds 150,000 to 180,000 clones; approximately 86% were observed only once. The biggest ten clones account for roughly 13% of the sample. This sample comprised blood, obtained from a patient whose treatment included radiotherapy and nephrectomy. These receptors originate from a woman aged 50 to 60 with renal cell carcinoma.

The genes are TRBV6-6 and TRBJ2-1; possibly TRBD1 for D (5 bases). The V gene lost 5 bases and the J gene lost 1 base, with 6 bases spanning the gap. Germline V gene data show CDR1 as MNHNY and CDR2 as SVGAGI (reference sequence). The CDR3 is made up of 13 amino acids. CDR3 in amino acids: CASSDSSYNEQFF. CDR3 bases: TGTGCCAGCAGTGACAGTTCCTACAATGAGCAGTTCTTC.

The rearrangement links TRBV7-2 to TRBJ1-6; D gene ambiguous. Deletions cut 1 base from V and 7 bases from J, with 11 bases between. CDR3 length: 15 residues. Germline V gives CDR1 SGHTA, CDR2 FQGNSA. The CDR3 DNA reads as TGTGCCAGCAGCTTAGTGCTGGGAGGCAATTCACCCCTCCACTTT. It translates to CASSLVLGGNSPLHF.

This sequence joins TRBV18 and TRBJ1-2; no clear D. The V gene's germline CDR1 is KGHSH and CDR2 LQKENI. The CDR3 has 14 amino acids. Trimming left V 2 bases short and J 1 base short, with 8 bases between. The CDR3 sequence is CASSPNADNYGYTF. The CDR3 region has the DNA TGTGCCAGCTCACCAAATGCGGATAACTATGGCTACACCTTC.

This chain joins TRBV25-1 and TRBJ2-3; a weak D match, TRBD2 (6 bases). This CDR3 spans 15 amino acids. In germline, CDR1 is MGHDK, CDR2 SYGVNS. V shed 4 bases and J shed 0 bases, with 11 bases lying between them. CDR3 sequence (DNA): TGTGCCAGCAGTGCGGGGGTAGGAAGCACAGATACGCAGTATTTT. This translates into CASSAGVGSTDTQYF. The full variable domain, with the rest looked up from reference TRBV25-1 and TRBJ2-3, is EADIYQTPRYLVIGTGKKITLECSQTMGHDKMYWYQQDPGMELHLIHYSYGVNSTEKGDLSSESTVSRIRTEHFPLTLESARPSHTSQYLCASSAGVGSTDTQYFGPGTRLTVL.

The genes are TRBV2 and TRBJ1-2; 7 bases line up with TRBD1. After removal of 7 bases from V and 1 base from J, the junction contained 3 bases not matched to a gene. CDR1 SNHLY and CDR2 FYNNEI come from the germline V gene. This CDR3 has 13 residues. In DNA, the CDR3 is TGTGCCAGCACCCGGGACAGTAACTATGGCTACACCTTC. Amino acid sequence: CASTRDSNYGYTF.